This T cell receptor beta chain was captured in a study of beta chain features in type 1 diabetes. Overall study findings and caveats: Moderate but significant shortening of TCRB CDR3s was recorded in all four CD4+ subsets from Type 1 diabetes patients.

This clone has a handful of counts. The antigen is not known. Of the isolated RNA, all was reverse transcribed, and so the sequenced material was expressed TCRB transcripts. Assay: immunoSEQ multiplex PCR; the TCRdb copy retains only in-frame clones and omits some. Among hundreds of thousands of clones listed, roughly 13% were seen once. CDR3 length: 13 amino acids. Germline values: CDR1 SQVTM, CDR2 ANQGSEA. Trimming stripped 4 bases from V and 7 bases from J, with 14 bases between. Sequenced material: naive CD4+ T cells from blood. The rearrangement links TRBV29-1 to TRBJ1-3; possible D gene TRBD1, 5 bases. The source is a man younger than 35 with type 1 diabetes. The CDR3 here is CSVVGGNRNTIYF. The CDR3 DNA sequence: TGCAGCGTTGTTGGGGGGAATAGGAACACCATATATTTT.